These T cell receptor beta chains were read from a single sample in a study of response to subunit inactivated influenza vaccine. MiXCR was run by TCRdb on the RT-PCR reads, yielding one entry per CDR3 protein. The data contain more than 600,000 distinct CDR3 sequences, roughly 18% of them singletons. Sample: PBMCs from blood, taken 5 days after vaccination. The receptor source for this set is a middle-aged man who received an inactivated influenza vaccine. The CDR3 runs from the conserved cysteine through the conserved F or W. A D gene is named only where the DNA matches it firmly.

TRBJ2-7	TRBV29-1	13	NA	CSVRGRRASEQYF
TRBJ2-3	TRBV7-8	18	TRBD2	CASSLWPSGSWIADTQYF
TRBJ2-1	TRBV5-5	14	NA	CVSSRLYRDNEQFF
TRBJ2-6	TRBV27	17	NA	CASSLYQGLSGANVLTF
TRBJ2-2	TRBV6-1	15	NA	CASSLVWTTTGELFF
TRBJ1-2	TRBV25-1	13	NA	CASSEPGFYGYTF
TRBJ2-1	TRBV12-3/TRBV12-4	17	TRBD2	CASKGLAGGPVYNEQFF
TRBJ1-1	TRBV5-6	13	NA	CASSLLPDREAFF
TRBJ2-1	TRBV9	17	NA	CASSVEIGASTYNEQFF
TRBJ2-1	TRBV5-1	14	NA	CASSLSASENEQFF
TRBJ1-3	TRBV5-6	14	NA	CASSPRSSGNTIYF
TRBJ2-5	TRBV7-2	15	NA	CASSLAGRGRETQYF
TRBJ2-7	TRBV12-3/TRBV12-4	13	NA	CASSYNFPTEQYF
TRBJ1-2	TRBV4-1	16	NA	CASSLGDTVADYGYTF
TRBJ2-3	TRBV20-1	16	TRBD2	CSVSGLAGGRRDTQYF
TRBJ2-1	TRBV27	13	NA	CASSSYAYNEQFF
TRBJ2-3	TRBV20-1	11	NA	CSALWRDTQYF
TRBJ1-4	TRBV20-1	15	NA	CSASSGFGAVEKLFF
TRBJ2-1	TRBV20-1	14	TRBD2	CSAPESLAGGRQFF
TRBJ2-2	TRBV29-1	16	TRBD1	CSGGETGGAYSGELFF
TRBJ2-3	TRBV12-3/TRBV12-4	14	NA	CASSFLSEAHTQYF
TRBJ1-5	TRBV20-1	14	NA	CSARDRGVSEPQHF
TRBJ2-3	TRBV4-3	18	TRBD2	CASSHSGTSGRPSDTQYF
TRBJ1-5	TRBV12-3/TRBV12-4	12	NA	CASSHPMQPQHF
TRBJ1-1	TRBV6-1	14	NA	CASTTGGRGTEAFF
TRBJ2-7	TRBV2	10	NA	CASTPGNQYF
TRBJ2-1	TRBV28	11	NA	CASSYRNEQFF
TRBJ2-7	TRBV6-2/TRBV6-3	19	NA	CASSYSNWKQPTRSYEQYF